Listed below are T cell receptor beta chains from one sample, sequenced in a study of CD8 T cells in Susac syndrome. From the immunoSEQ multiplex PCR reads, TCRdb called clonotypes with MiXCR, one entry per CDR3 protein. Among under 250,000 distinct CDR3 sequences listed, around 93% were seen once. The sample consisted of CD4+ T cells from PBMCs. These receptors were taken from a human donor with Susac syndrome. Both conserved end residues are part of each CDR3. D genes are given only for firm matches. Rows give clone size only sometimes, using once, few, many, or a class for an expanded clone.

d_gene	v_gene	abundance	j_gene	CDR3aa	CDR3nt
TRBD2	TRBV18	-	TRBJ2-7	CASSPRLPPLAGATSYEQYF	TGTGCCAGCTCACCACGCCTTCCCCCATTAGCGGGGGCCACTTCCTACGAGCAGTACTTC
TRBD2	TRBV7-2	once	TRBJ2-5	CASSPSSGVAETQYF	TGTGCCAGCAGCCCATCTAGCGGGGTGGCGGAGACCCAGTACTTC
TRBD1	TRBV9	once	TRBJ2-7	CASSVQGQMEGEQYF	TGTGCCAGCAGCGTCCAGGGACAGATGGAAGGCGAGCAGTACTTC
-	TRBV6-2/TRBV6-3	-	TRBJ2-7	CASSYTGNYEQYF	TGTGCCAGCAGTTACACAGGGAACTACGAGCAGTACTTC
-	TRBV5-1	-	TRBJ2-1	CASCLVPLNEQFF	TGCGCCAGCTGCCTAGTGCCTCTCAATGAGCAGTTCTTC
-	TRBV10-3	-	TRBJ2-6	CAISEKTGISGANVLTF	TGTGCCATCAGTGAGAAGACAGGAATCTCTGGGGCCAACGTCCTGACTTTC
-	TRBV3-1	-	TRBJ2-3	CASSQGDGRTDTQYF	TGTGCCAGCAGCCAAGGGGACGGACGCACAGATACGCAGTATTTT
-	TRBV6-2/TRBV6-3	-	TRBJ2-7	CASSYRAYEQYF	TGTGCCAGCAGTTACAGGGCCTACGAGCAGTACTTC
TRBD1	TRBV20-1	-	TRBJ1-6	CSAREGGQGIRNNSPLHF	TGCAGTGCTAGAGAAGGGGGCCAGGGAATCAGGAACAATTCACCCCTCCACTTT
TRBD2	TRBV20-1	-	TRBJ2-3	CSARPLAGGGTDTQYF	TGCAGTGCTAGGCCCCTAGCGGGGGGTGGCACAGATACGCAGTATTTT
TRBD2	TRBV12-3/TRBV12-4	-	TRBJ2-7	CASTLAGGNEQYF	TGTGCCAGCACCCTAGCGGGGGGGAACGAGCAGTACTTC
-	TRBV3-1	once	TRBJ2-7	CASSPRGRSGSYEQYF	TGTGCCAGCAGCCCCCGGGGGAGATCCGGCTCCTACGAGCAGTACTTC
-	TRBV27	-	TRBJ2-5	CASSSRPQETQYF	TGTGCCAGCAGTTCAAGGCCTCAGGAGACCCAGTACTTC
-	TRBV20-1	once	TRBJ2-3	CSAREGQGRGAQYF	TGCAGTGCTAGAGAGGGGCAAGGGCGAGGAGCGCAGTATTTT
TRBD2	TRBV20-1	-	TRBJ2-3	CSAARTSGGTDTQYF	TGCAGTGCAGCCCGGACTAGCGGGGGCACAGATACGCAGTATTTT
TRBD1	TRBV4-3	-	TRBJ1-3	CASSQTPGTAGNTIYF	TGCGCCAGCAGCCAGACTCCCGGGACAGCTGGAAACACCATATATTTT
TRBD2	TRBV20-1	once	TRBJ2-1	CSASLLAGGRNEQFF	TGCAGTGCTAGCCTACTAGCGGGGGGCAGAAATGAGCAGTTCTTC
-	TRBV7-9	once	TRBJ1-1	CASKAAEAEAFF	TGTGCCAGCAAAGCAGCTGAAGCTGAAGCTTTCTTT
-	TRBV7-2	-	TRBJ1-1	CASSLAWAAMNTEAFF	TGTGCCAGCAGCTTAGCGTGGGCGGCCATGAACACTGAAGCTTTCTTT
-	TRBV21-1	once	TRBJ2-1	CARGRPQRADYNEQFF	TGTGCCAGGGGCAGGCCCCAGCGGGCTGACTACAATGAGCAGTTCTTC
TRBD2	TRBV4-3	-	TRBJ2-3	CASSQDLPLAGDTQYF	TGCGCCAGCAGCCAAGATCTTCCCCTAGCGGGCGATACGCAGTATTTT
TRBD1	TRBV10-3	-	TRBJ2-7	CAISDGQGYEQYF	TGTGCCATCAGTGATGGACAGGGGTACGAGCAGTACTTC
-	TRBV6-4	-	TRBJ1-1	CASRPAVGAEAFF	TGTGCCAGCAGACCAGCGGTAGGGGCTGAAGCTTTCTTT
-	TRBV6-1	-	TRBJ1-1	CASRWGNTEAFF	TGTGCCAGCAGGTGGGGGAACACTGAAGCTTTCTTT
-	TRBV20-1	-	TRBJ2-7	CSATGVPSYEQYF	TGCAGTGCTACAGGGGTTCCGTCCTACGAGCAGTACTTC
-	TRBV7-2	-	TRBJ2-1	CASSLSQGNEQFF	TGTGCCAGCAGCTTATCGCAGGGAAATGAGCAGTTCTTC
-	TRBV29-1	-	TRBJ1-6	CSVEVGPNSPLHF	TGCAGCGTTGAAGTCGGACCGAATTCACCCCTCCACTTT
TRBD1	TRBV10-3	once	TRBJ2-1	CAISFRDSNNEQFF	TGTGCCATCAGTTTTCGGGACAGCAACAATGAGCAGTTCTTC
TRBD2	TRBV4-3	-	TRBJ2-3	CASSQQPRGADTQYF	TGCGCCAGCAGCCAACAGCCCCGGGGGGCAGATACGCAGTATTTT
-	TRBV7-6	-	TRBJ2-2	CASSLDSPGTTGELFF	TGTGCCAGCAGCTTAGATTCCCCGGGGACCACCGGGGAGCTGTTTTTT
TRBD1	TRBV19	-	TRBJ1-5	CASSSTGEGNQPQHF	TGTGCCAGTAGCAGTACAGGGGAAGGCAATCAGCCCCAGCATTTT
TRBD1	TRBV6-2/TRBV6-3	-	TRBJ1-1	CASTSGTGVMNTEAFF	TGTGCCAGCACGTCCGGGACAGGGGTGATGAACACTGAAGCTTTCTTT
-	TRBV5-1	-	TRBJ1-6	CASSLDGGENNSPLHF	TGCGCCAGCAGCTTGGATGGGGGCGAGAATAATTCACCCCTCCACTTT
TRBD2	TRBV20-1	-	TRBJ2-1	CSAREASGGPGEQFF	TGCAGTGCTAGAGAGGCTAGCGGGGGTCCCGGTGAGCAGTTCTTC
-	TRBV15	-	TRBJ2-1	CATSSYPIGRNEQFF	TGTGCCACCAGCAGCTACCCTATAGGTCGGAATGAGCAGTTCTTC
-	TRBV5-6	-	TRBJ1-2	CASSTGTFQDGYTF	TGTGCCAGCAGCACCGGGACATTTCAGGATGGCTACACCTTC
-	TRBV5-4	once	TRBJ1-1	CASSLPPGDPEAFF	TGTGCCAGCAGCTTGCCTCCTGGGGACCCTGAAGCTTTCTTT
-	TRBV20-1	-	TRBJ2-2	CSARPSSDTGELFF	TGCAGTGCTAGACCCAGCAGCGACACCGGGGAGCTGTTTTTT
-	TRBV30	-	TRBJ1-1	CAWRGLVRTEAFF	TGTGCCTGGAGGGGGTTGGTGCGGACTGAAGCTTTCTTT
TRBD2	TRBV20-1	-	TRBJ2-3	CSAVTSGGVYTQYF	TGCAGTGCTGTTACTAGCGGGGGGGTGTATACGCAGTATTTT
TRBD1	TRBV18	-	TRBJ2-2	CASSPRDRVGGELFF	TGTGCCAGCTCACCACGGGACAGGGTCGGCGGGGAGCTGTTTTTT
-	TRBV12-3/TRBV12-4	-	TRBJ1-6	CASSSDRNSPLHF	TGTGCCAGCAGCTCAGACAGAAATTCACCCCTCCACTTT
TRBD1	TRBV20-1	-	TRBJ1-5	CSAESGQGGQPQHF	TGCAGTGCCGAGTCGGGTCAGGGGGGTCAGCCCCAGCATTTT
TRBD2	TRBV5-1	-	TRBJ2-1	CASSGSSGGYNEQFF	TGCGCCAGCAGCGGAAGTAGCGGGGGTTACAATGAGCAGTTCTTC
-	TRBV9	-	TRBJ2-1	CASSAGDLVANEQFF	TGTGCCAGCAGCGCGGGCGACTTAGTGGCCAATGAGCAGTTCTTC
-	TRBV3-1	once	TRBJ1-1	CASSNDATTTEAFF	TGTGCCAGCAGCAACGACGCGACGACCACTGAAGCTTTCTTT
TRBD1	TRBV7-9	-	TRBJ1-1	CASSLAVLDRGKNTEAFF	TGTGCCAGCAGCTTAGCAGTTTTGGACAGGGGAAAGAACACTGAAGCTTTCTTT
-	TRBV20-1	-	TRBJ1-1	CSARGQGSRGEAFF	TGCAGTGCTAGAGGTCAGGGGTCCCGAGGGGAAGCTTTCTTT
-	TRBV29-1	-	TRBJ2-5	CSVVGTLRETQYF	TGCAGCGTTGTTGGGACACTGAGGGAGACCCAGTACTTC
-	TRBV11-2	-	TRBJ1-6	CASSPTRRSPLHF	TGTGCCAGCAGCCCCACCCGGCGTTCACCCCTCCACTTT
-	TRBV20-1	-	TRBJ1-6	CSASGSETSPLHF	TGCAGTGCTAGTGGTTCTGAGACTTCACCCCTCCACTTT
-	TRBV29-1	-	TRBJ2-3	CSVQAFGPSTDTQYF	TGCAGCGTCCAAGCTTTCGGTCCTAGCACAGATACGCAGTATTTT
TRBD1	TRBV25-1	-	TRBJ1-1	CASSGGTAEAFF	TGTGCCAGCAGTGGGGGGACAGCCGAAGCTTTCTTT
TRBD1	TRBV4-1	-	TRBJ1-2	CASSQAPGQANYGYTF	TGCGCCAGCAGCCAAGCCCCCGGACAGGCTAACTATGGCTACACCTTC
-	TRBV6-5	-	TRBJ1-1	CASSNWDSVNTEAFF	TGTGCCAGCAGTAATTGGGATTCAGTCAACACTGAAGCTTTCTTT
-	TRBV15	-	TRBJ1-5	CATSRMGFQPQHF	TGTGCCACCAGCCGGATGGGATTCCAGCCCCAGCATTTT
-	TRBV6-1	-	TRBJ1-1	CASSGGGYEAEAFF	TGTGCCAGCAGTGGGGGGGGGTACGAAGCTGAAGCTTTCTTT